A single sample gave rise to the 11 T cell receptor beta chains below, sequenced in a study of T cell repertoires in cytomegalovirus infection. Each CDR3 protein is one row after TCRdb ran MiXCR on the reads. This repertoire shows about 490,000 distinct CDR3 sequences, more than 15% found once; its top ten account for roughly a quarter. Sequenced: CD8+ T cells from PBMCs. The receptor set was obtained from a human donor in good health (CMV status not recorded). Some clones in this sample may be carry-over from other donors' samples.

Notes on this clonotype: This may come from a read error, since a much larger clone is one base off. As the CDR3 is not closed by the conserved phenylalanine or tryptophan, this likely results from a read error. This chain links TRBV28 with TRBJ2-1, with D possibly called TRBD1 or TRBD2 (5 bases each). The CDR3 is 11 amino acids. Germline loops: CDR1 MDHEN, CDR2 SYDVKM. V lost 6 bases to trimming and J lost 13 bases, with 13 bases between them. The CDR3 region has the DNA TGTGCCAGCAGACGGGACGGCGTTCAGTTCTTA. Protein: CASRRDGVQFL.

The sample holds one count of this clonotype. No DNA is shown, since the ends of the CDR3 on it are uncertain; the CDR3 is the one TCRdb lists. The CDR3 region is CASSWGWGSSYEHYF. The gene calls are TRBV12-3 or TRBV12-4 and TRBJ2-7; the table's D call, TRBD1, has no DNA check behind it. The CDR3 is made up of 15 amino acids, end residues included.

The chain is built from TRBV2 and TRBJ1-3, with D unresolved. V lost 7 bases and J 0 bases, leaving 7 bases between the germline ends. The CDR3 contains 13 residues. CDR1 and CDR2 (germline): SNHLY, FYNNEI. The CDR3: CASKNISGNTIYF. The CDR3 DNA sequence: TGTGCCAGCAAGAACATCTCTGGAAACACCATATATTTT.

This chain joins TRBV4-1 and TRBJ1-1; 7 bases align to TRBD1. The V gene's germline CDR1 is MGHRA and CDR2 YSYEKL. The CDR3 is 16 amino acids. J gave up 1 base and V 3 bases, and 8 bases lay outside the gene matches. The CDR3 DNA reads as TGCGCCAGCAGCCATGCACAGGGGTCCGGGAACACTGAAGCTTTCTTT. Its translation is CASSHAQGSGNTEAFF.

As regards this clonotype: This sequence may be a read error, since a much larger clone differs from it by one base. The genes are TRBV14 and TRBJ2-6; perhaps D is TRBD1 or TRBD2 (5 bases each). V was pared by 4 bases and J by 6 bases, with 25 bases between. Germline V gives CDR1 SGHDN, CDR2 FVKESK. This CDR3 comprises 19 residues. CDR3 loop: CASSPLGRWVERVANVLTF. As DNA, the CDR3 is TGTGCCAGCAGCCCCTTGGGACGCTGGGTGGAAAGGGTGGCCAACGTCCTGACTTTC.

This clonotype was seen many times. The chain combines TRBV28 with TRBJ1-5; D might be TRBD1 (6 bases). CDR3 size: 15 residues. Germline V gene sequence: CDR1 MDHEN, CDR2 SYDVKM. V was pared by 1 base and J by 3 bases, with 10 bases between. CDR3 sequence reads: CASSLLRGANQPQHF. CDR3 sequence (DNA): TGTGCCAGCAGTTTATTACGGGGGGCCAATCAGCCCCAGCATTTT.

The table lists this clonotype with many counts. V is TRBV27 and J is TRBJ1-5, with D uncertain. With 5 bases removed from V and 7 bases from J, the gap between germline ends came to 9 bases. Germline V gene data show CDR1 as MNHEY and CDR2 as SMNVEV (reference sequence). The CDR3 is 12 amino acids. CDR3 residues: CASSADGQPQHF. The CDR3 DNA is TGTGCCAGCAGTGCCGATGGGCAGCCCCAGCATTTT.

This chain joins TRBV24-1 and TRBJ2-1; unclear D gene. CDR1 KGHDR and CDR2 SFDVKD come from the germline V gene. Trimming took off 2 bases at V and 4 bases at J, with 29 bases between the two ends. The CDR3 loop spans 21 amino acids. The CDR3 protein is CATSDSMASRNRLASYNEQFF. The CDR3 DNA sequence: TGTGCCACCAGTGATTCAATGGCCTCGCGAAACCGACTCGCCTCTTACAATGAGCAGTTCTTC.

The chain recombines TRBV4-1 with TRBJ2-7; unclear D gene. The V and J ends lost 0 bases and 3 bases respectively, with 12 bases between them. Per germline, CDR1 MGHRA and CDR2 YSYEKL. The CDR3 is 15 amino acids. The CDR3 reads CASSQDRAVYYEQYF. In DNA, the CDR3 is TGCGCCAGCAGCCAAGATAGGGCAGTTTACTACGAGCAGTACTTC.

This clonotype was seen a handful of times. The rearrangement uses TRBV20-1 and TRBJ2-6; 8 positions match TRBD1. CDR1 and CDR2 (germline): DFQATT, SNEGSKA (reference sequence). V shed 5 bases and J 1 base; nucleotides not matched to a gene: 7. The CDR3 is 16 residues long. The CDR3 nucleotides are TGCAGTGCTGGGGACAGGCCACCTTCTGGGGCCAACGTCCTGACTTTC. The encoded protein is CSAGDRPPSGANVLTF.

This clonotype has just a few counts. This chain joins TRBV12-3 or TRBV12-4 and TRBJ2-3, with TRBD1 matching over 8 bases. The CDR3 consists of 14 residues. V was pared by 6 bases and J by 0 bases, with 2 bases of the junction left unmatched. CDR3 sequence (DNA): TGTGCCAGCAGCACAGGGGGAAGCACAGATACGCAGTATTTT. The encoded protein is CASSTGGSTDTQYF.